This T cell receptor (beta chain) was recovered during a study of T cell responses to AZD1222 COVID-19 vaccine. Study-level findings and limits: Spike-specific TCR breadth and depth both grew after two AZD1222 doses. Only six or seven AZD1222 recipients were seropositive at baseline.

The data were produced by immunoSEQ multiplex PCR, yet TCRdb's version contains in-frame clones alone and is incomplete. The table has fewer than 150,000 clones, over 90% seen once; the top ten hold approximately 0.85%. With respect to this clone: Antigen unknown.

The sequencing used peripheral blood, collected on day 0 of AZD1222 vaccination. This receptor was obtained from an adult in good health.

CDR3: CAYNRDSNQPQHF. CDR3 in DNA: TGTGCCTACAACCGGGACAGCAATCAGCCCCAGCATTTT. This chain connects TRBV30 to TRBJ1-5; a possible D gene is TRBD1 (5 bases). The CDR3 sequence is 13 residues long. V lost 7 bases and J lost 1, with 11 bases in between. Germline lookup yields CDR1 GTSNPN and CDR2 SVGIG (reference sequence).